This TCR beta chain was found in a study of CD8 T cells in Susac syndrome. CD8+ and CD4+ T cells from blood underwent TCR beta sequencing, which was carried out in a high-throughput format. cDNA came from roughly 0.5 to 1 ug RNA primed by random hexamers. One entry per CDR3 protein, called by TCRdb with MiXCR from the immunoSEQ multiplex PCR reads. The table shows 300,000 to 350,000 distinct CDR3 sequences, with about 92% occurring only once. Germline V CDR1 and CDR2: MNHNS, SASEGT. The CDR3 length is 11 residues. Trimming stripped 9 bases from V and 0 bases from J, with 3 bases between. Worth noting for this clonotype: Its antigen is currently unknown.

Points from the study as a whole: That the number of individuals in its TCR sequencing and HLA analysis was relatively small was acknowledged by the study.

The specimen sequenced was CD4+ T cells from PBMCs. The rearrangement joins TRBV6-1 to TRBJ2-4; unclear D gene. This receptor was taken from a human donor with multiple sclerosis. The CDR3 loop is CARVAKNIQYF. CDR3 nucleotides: TGTGCCAGGGTAGCCAAAAACATTCAGTACTTC.